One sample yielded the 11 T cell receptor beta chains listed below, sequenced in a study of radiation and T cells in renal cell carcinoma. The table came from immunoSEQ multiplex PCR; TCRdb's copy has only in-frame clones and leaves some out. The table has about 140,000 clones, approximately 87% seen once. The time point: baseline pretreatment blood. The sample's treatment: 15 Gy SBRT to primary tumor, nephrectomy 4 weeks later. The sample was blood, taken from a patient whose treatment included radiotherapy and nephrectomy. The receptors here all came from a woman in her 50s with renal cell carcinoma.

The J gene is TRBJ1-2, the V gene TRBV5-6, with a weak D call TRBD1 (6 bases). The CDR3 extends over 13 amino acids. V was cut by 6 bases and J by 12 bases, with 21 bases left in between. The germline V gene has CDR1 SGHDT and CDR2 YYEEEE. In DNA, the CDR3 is TGTGCCAGCACCCCCGCTGGGGGGGCGCTTGACACCTTC. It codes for CASTPAGGALDTF. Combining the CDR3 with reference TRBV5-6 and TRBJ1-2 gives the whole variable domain DAGVTQSPTHLIKTRGQQVTLRCSPKSGHDTVSWYQQALGQGPQFIFQYYEEEERQRGNFPDRFSGHQFPNYSSELNVNALLLGDSALYLCASTPAGGALDTFGSGTRLTVV.

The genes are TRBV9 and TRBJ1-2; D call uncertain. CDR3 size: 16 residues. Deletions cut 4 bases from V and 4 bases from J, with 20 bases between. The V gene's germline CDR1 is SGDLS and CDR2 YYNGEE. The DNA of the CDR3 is TGTGCCAGCAGCCCGAGAACGGCAGGAGAACTCTATGGCTACACCTTC. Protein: CASSPRTAGELYGYTF.

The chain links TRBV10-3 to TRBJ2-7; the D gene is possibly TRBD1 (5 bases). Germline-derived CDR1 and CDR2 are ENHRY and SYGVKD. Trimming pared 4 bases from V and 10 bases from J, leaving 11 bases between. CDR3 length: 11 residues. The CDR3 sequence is CAISVLQDQYF. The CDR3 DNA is TGTGCCATCAGTGTCCTACAGGATCAGTACTTC.

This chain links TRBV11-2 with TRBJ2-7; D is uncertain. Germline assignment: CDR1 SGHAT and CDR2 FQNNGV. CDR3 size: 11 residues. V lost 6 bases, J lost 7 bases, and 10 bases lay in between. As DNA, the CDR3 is TGTGCCAGCAGAGGACCGGGTGAGCAGTACTTC. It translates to CASRGPGEQYF.

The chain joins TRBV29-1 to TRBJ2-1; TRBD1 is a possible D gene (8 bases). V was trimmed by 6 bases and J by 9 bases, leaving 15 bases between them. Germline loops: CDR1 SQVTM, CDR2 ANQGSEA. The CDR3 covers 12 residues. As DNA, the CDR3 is TGCAGCGTACACAACAGGGGGGGTGAGCAGTTCTTC. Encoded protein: CSVHNRGGEQFF.

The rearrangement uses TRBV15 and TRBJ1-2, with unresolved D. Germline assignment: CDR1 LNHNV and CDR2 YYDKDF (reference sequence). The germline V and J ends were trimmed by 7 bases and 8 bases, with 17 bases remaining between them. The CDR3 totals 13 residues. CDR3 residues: CATKTDLGGGYTF. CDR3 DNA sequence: TGTGCCACCAAAACTGATCTGGGTGGGGGCTACACCTTC.

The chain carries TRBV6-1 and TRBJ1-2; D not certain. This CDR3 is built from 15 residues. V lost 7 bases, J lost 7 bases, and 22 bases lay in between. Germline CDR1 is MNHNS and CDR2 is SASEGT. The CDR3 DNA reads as TGTGCCAGCAACCAAGAAGGGTCTTCTCTGGGTGGCTACACCTTC. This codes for CASNQEGSSLGGYTF.

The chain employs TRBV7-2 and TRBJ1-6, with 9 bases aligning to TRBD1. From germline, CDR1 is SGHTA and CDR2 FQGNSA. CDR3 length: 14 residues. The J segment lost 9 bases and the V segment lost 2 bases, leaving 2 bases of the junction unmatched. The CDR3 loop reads CASSLTTGGSPLHF. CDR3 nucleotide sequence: TGTGCCAGCAGCTTAACGACAGGGGGTTCACCCCTCCACTTT.

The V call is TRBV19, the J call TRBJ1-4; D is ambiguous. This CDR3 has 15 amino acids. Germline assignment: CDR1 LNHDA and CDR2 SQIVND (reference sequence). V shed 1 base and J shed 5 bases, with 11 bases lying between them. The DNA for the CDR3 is TGTGCCAGTAGTATAGGGTTGGTATCGAATGAAAAACTGTTTTTT. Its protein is CASSIGLVSNEKLFF.

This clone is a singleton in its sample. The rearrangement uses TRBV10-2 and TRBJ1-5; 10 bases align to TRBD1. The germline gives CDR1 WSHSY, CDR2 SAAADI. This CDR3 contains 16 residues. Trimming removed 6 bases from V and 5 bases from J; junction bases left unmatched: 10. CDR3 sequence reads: CASREKPGQGHQPQHF. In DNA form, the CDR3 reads TGCGCCAGCAGAGAGAAACCGGGACAGGGGCATCAGCCCCAGCATTTT.

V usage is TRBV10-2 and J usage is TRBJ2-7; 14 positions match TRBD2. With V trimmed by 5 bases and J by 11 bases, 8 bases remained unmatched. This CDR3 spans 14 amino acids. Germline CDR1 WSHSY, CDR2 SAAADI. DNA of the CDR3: TGCGCCAGCAGTACCTCCGGGACTAGCGGGAGTAAGTACTTC. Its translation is CASSTSGTSGSKYF.